This T cell receptor beta chain was captured by sequencing in a study of blood T cell repertoires in COVID-19. Generated by immunoSEQ multiplex PCR, the TCRdb table keeps only in-frame clones and is missing some. The sample holds 150,000 to 200,000 clones; roughly 85% are singletons and the top ten take roughly 8.6%. Germline CDR1 and CDR2: MNHEY and SMNVEV (reference sequence). This CDR3 comprises 14 residues. Trimming pared 7 bases from V and 4 bases from J, leaving 11 bases between. This chain connects TRBV27 to TRBJ1-6; D remains unclear. The clonotype originates from a woman aged 18-29 years who had recovered from COVID-19. Sequenced: PBMCs or T cells enriched from blood (not recorded which). The CDR3 DNA reads as TGTGCCAGCACAGAGGGCCTTTATAATTCACCCCTCCACTTT. It encodes CASTEGLYNSPLHF.